This paragraph covers one TCR beta chain sequence. Its antigen is unknown. Profiled with immunoSEQ multiplex PCR; TCRdb holds only in-frame clones, not every one. Of 65,000 to 90,000 clones listed, 90% to 95% are singletons. The CDR3 runs 11 residues. The V gene's germline CDR1 is LGHNA and CDR2 YNFKEQ. Trimming cost V 6 bases and J 7 bases, with 7 bases left between them. The record originates from a study of OX40 agonist ivuxolimab in advanced cancers. Study-wide results and caveats: Both blood CD4+ and CD8+ T cells showed clonal growth by week 6 at 0.1 to 3.0 mg/kg.

This clonotype was obtained from an adult with an advanced solid tumor such as melanoma, head and neck, liver or kidney cancer. Sample: CD4+ or CD8+ T cells sorted from blood, taken in a trial of the OX40 agonist ivuxolimab. The gene calls are TRBV4-2 and TRBJ2-1; D gene uncertain. In DNA form, the CDR3 reads TGTGCCAGCAGAAAAGGTAATGAGCAGTTCTTC. This encodes CASRKGNEQFF.